Listed here is a single TCR beta chain. These data come from a study of blood T cell repertoires in COVID-19. Overall study: Whether acute or convalescent, the COVID-19 samples came from the United States, Italy and Spain.

J gave up 4 bases and V 5 bases, and 3 bases lay outside the gene matches. This CDR3 contains 13 residues. Assay used: immunoSEQ multiplex PCR; TCRdb lists only in-frame clones, some missing. This sample yields under 150,000 clones, of which roughly 83% are seen a single time; 5% to 6% belongs to the top ten. What was sequenced was PBMCs or T cells enriched from blood (not recorded which). The chain is built from TRBV12-3 or TRBV12-4 and TRBJ2-3; TRBD1 aligns across 7 bases. This TCR came from a man between 35 and 55 years old with acute COVID-19. Here the CDR3 DNA reads TGTGCCAGCAGTATCGACAGGGCAGATACGCAGTATTTT. It specifies CASSIDRADTQYF.